This T cell receptor (beta chain) was recorded in a study of regulatory T cells in long-lasting Graves disease. Findings and caveats of the study: Authors noted too few samples as a limitation. Newly diagnosed patients shared about a thousand public clonotypes; persistent patients shared around 2,800.

This clonotype has at least ten counts. Its antigen is as yet unknown. Time point noted: newly diagnosed GD, antithyroid drugs for less than 3 months. The TCR library was made from RNA extracted from PBMCs. Trimming removed 1 base from V and 2 bases from J; junction bases left unmatched: 3. The CDR3 has 15 residues. Germline CDR1 reads SNHLY; CDR2 reads FYNNEI. With iRepertoire HTBI primers and Arm-PCR of CDR3 regions, TCR beta libraries were built. One entry per CDR3 protein results from TCRdb running MiXCR on the multiplex PCR reads. The repertoire includes fewer than 350,000 distinct CDR3 sequences, about 20% of them detected once, and about two fifths sits in the top ten.

The genes are TRBV2 and TRBJ2-3; 7 nucleotides align to TRBD2. This receptor was identified in a female donor with Graves disease. The sample here was peripheral blood mononuclear cells (PBMCs), taken at new diagnosis, from a patient treated with antithyroid drugs. CDR3 bases: TGTGCCAGCAGTGAAGGGCGGGGGTTCACAGATACGCAGTATTTT. The encoded protein is CASSEGRGFTDTQYF.